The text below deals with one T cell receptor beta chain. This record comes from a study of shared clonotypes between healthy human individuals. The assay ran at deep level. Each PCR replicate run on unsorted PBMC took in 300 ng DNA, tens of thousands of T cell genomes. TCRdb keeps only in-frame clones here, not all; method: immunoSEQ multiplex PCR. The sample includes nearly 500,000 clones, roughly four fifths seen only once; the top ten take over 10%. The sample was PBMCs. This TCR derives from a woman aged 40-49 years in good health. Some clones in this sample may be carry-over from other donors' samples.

CDR3 residues: CASSQSLAETSQETQYF. DNA for the CDR3: TGTGCCAGCAGCCAATCGCTAGCGGAGACGTCGCAAGAGACCCAGTACTTC. This rearrangement joins TRBV4-2 to TRBJ2-5; 7 bases match TRBD2. The ends lost 2 bases at V and 2 bases at J; junction bases unmatched: 11. Germline V gene data show CDR1 as LGHNA and CDR2 as YNFKEQ. This CDR3 is built from 17 residues.